A single sample gave rise to the 30 T cell receptor beta chains below, sequenced in a study of cytomegalovirus exposure and HLA in healthy donors. In the PCR, 60 Vbeta and 13 Jbeta primers were used. The data were produced by immunoSEQ multiplex PCR, yet TCRdb's version contains in-frame clones alone and is incomplete. The sample lists fewer than 100,000 clones, roughly 78% seen once, with 2% to 3% in the top ten. Sequences were obtained from PBMCs. The receptors were sampled from a male donor in good health and CMV-seropositive.

This chain uses TRBV5-1 with TRBJ2-5; possible D gene TRBD2, 6 bases. V dropped 9 bases and J dropped 4 bases, with 16 bases sitting between them. This CDR3 has 13 amino acids. In germline, CDR1 is SGHRS, CDR2 YFSETQ. DNA for the CDR3: TGCGCCACCCGAACGGGGGAGCCAGAGACCCAGTACTTC. Protein product: CATRTGEPETQYF.

V gene TRBV5-1 combines with J gene TRBJ2-7; D uncertain. Germline V gives CDR1 SGHRS, CDR2 YFSETQ. This CDR3 is built from 12 residues. The V end lost 3 bases, the J end lost 3 bases, and 7 bases lay between the germline ends. DNA of the CDR3: TGCGCCAGCAGCTATGGCCACTACGAGCAGTACTTC. Translation gives CASSYGHYEQYF.

A note on this clone: At one boundary the junction diverges from the germline segment, which might be a read error. CDR3 amino acids: CASSLSGQTYGYTF. The DNA of the CDR3 is TGTGCCAGCAGTCTATCGGGACAGACCTATGGCTACACCTTC. V and J are TRBV27 and TRBJ1-2; 7 bases are a match to TRBD1. Germline V gene data show CDR1 as MNHEY and CDR2 as SMNVEV (reference sequence). This CDR3 has 14 amino acids.

This rearrangement joins TRBV18 to TRBJ1-2; possible D gene TRBD1, 6 bases. Germline CDR1 reads KGHSH; CDR2 reads LQKENI. This CDR3 spans 14 amino acids. Trimming removed 8 bases at V and 0 bases at J, with 13 bases between. As DNA, the CDR3 is TGTGCCAGCACAACAGGGCCTACTAACTATGGCTACACCTTC. Its protein is CASTTGPTNYGYTF.

This clone showed up just a few times. The chain is built from TRBV5-1 and TRBJ2-5; D not resolved. TRBJ2-7 matches the DNA end more closely, so the J call is doubtful. This CDR3 comprises 16 residues. Germline CDR1 is SGHRS and CDR2 is YFSETQ. The CDR3 nucleotides read TGCGCCAGCAGCTTCGGGTCCTTACTAAGCTCCTACGAGCAGTACTTC. Translated: CASSFGSLLSSYEQYF.

The V gene is TRBV19, the J gene TRBJ2-7; 9 bases match TRBD1. The CDR3 loop spans 13 amino acids. Per germline, CDR1 LNHDA and CDR2 SQIVND (reference sequence). V shed 8 bases and J 3 bases; nucleotides not matched to a gene: 5. Written as DNA, the CDR3 is TGTGCCAGTGCCCGGGACAGGGACTACGAGCAGTACTTC. Translating it yields CASARDRDYEQYF.

V and J are TRBV6-5 and TRBJ2-7; a possible D gene is TRBD1 (6 bases). Between the trimmed V and J ends, which lost 5 bases and 2 bases, there was a span of 13 bases. The germline V gene encodes CDR1 MNHEY and CDR2 SVGAGI. The CDR3 has 14 residues. The CDR3 loop reads CASSPDRKAYEQYF. The CDR3 nucleotides are TGTGCCAGCAGTCCCGACAGGAAAGCCTACGAGCAGTACTTC.

CDR3 coding DNA: TGTGCCAGCAGGTCGGGATTTGTCGGCACAGATACGCAGTATTTT. This codes for CASRSGFVGTDTQYF. This chain connects TRBV6-6 to TRBJ2-3; tentative D call: TRBD2 (5 bases). This CDR3 is built from 15 residues. Germline loops: CDR1 MNHNY, CDR2 SVGAGI (reference sequence). Trimming shortened V by 6 bases and J by 1 base, and 14 bases separated the two germline ends.

The genes are TRBV28 and TRBJ1-4, with 8 bases fitting TRBD1. The CDR3 is made up of 13 amino acids. Germline lookup yields CDR1 MDHEN and CDR2 SYDVKM. The junction had 9 bases not matched to a gene; V was cut back by 10 bases and J by 8 bases. CDR3 DNA sequence: TGTGCCACAAGGGTGGGACAGGACGAAAAACTGTTTTTT. Translated, it gives CATRVGQDEKLFF. Together with reference TRBV28 and TRBJ1-4, the CDR3 gives the full variable domain: DVKVTQSSRYLVKRTGEKVFLECVQDMDHENMFWYRQDPGLGLRLIYFSYDVKMKEKGDIPEGYSVSREKKERFSLILESASTNQTSMYLCATRVGQDEKLFFGSGTQLSVL.

The genes are TRBV7-6 and TRBJ1-1, with unresolved D. Trimming shortened V by 2 bases and J by 4 bases, and 8 bases separated the two germline ends. Germline V lookup: CDR1 SGHVS, CDR2 FNYEAQ. The CDR3 has 13 amino acids. CDR3 nucleotide sequence: TGTGCCAGCAGCTTATGGAGTGCCACTGAAGCTTTCTTT. This encodes CASSLWSATEAFF.

The V gene is TRBV29-1, the J gene TRBJ2-4, with 10 nucleotides matching TRBD2. The CDR3 is 14 amino acids. Looked up from germline, CDR1 is SQVTM and CDR2 is ANQGSEA. The J segment lost 7 bases and the V segment lost 4 bases, leaving 7 bases of the junction unmatched. In DNA, the CDR3 is TGCAGCGTTGGACTAGCGGGCAACGGGAACATTCAGTACTTC. Translating gives CSVGLAGNGNIQYF. The full variable domain, in which reference TRBV29-1 and TRBJ2-4 provide the parts outside the CDR3, is SAVISQKPSRDICQRGTSLTIQCQVDSQVTMMFWYRQQPGQSLTLIATANQGSEATYESGFVIDKFPISRPNLTFSTLTVSNMSPEDSSIYLCSVGLAGNGNIQYFGAGTRLSVL.

V usage is TRBV6-5 and J usage is TRBJ1-1; 8 positions match TRBD1. The trim removed 4 bases at V and 4 bases at J, leaving 8 bases unmatched. There are 15 residues in the CDR3. Germline loops: CDR1 MNHEY, CDR2 SVGAGI. The CDR3, as DNA: TGTGCCAGCAGTTTGGAGACAGGGGCGAGCACTGAAGCTTTCTTT. It specifies CASSLETGASTEAFF.

The rearrangement uses TRBV28 and TRBJ1-4; a weak D match, TRBD1 (6 bases). The CDR3 runs to 14 residues. Germline values: CDR1 MDHEN, CDR2 SYDVKM. Trimming took off 5 bases at V and 8 bases at J, with 15 bases between the two ends. The CDR3 reads CASSPGQSGEKLFF. The CDR3, as DNA: TGTGCCAGCAGTCCCGGACAGTCGGGGGAAAAACTGTTTTTT.

This sequence joins TRBV29-1 and TRBJ2-2, with 10 bases aligning to TRBD2. There are 14 residues in the CDR3. From germline, CDR1 is SQVTM and CDR2 ANQGSEA. J gave up 0 bases and V 6 bases, and 1 base lay outside the gene matches. Here the CDR3 reads CSVGTSANTGELFF. The CDR3 DNA sequence: TGCAGCGTGGGGACTAGCGCGAACACCGGGGAGCTGTTTTTT.

CDR3 sequence (DNA): TGTGCCATCAAAGGGGGAGCGAACACTGAAGCTTTCTTT. This codes for CAIKGGANTEAFF. V gene TRBV10-3 combines with J gene TRBJ1-1, with D maybe TRBD1 (6 bases). The CDR3 is 13 amino acids. V was clipped by 7 bases and J by 1 base, with 10 bases between them. The germline V gene has CDR1 ENHRY and CDR2 SYGVKD.

The chain has TRBV11-2 and TRBJ2-6, with TRBD1 as a possible D gene (5 bases). Trimming took 5 bases from V and 0 from J, leaving 14 bases between them. In germline, CDR1 is SGHAT, CDR2 FQNNGV. This CDR3 is 17 amino acids long. CDR3 loop: CASSPRDRPSGANVLTF. CDR3 nucleotides: TGTGCCAGCAGCCCGCGAGACAGACCCTCTGGGGCCAACGTCCTGACTTTC.

The J gene is TRBJ1-1, the V gene TRBV7-2; D might be TRBD1 (6 bases). In germline, CDR1 is SGHTA, CDR2 FQGNSA. CDR3 length equals 14 residues. The V and J ends lost 5 bases and 8 bases respectively, with 18 bases between them. In DNA, the CDR3 is TGTGCCAGCAGCCCCCGCGGGGGCGCATTGGAAGCTTTCTTT. Translated, it gives CASSPRGGALEAFF.

This clone occurred a few times. J is TRBJ1-5 and V is TRBV7-8; no clear D. CDR1 and CDR2 (germline): SGHVS, FQNEAQ. V was cut by 4 bases and J by 8 bases, with 12 bases left in between. This CDR3 spans 13 amino acids. CDR3 loop: CASSYGSREPQHF. The CDR3 nucleotides are TGTGCCAGCAGCTACGGTAGCCGGGAGCCCCAGCATTTT.

The rearrangement uses TRBV5-4 and TRBJ2-1; no reliable D call. The CDR3 loop spans 15 amino acids. Trimming pared 1 base from V and 0 bases from J, leaving 8 bases between. Germline-derived CDR1 and CDR2 are SGHNT and YYREEE (reference sequence). In DNA, the CDR3 is TGTGCCAGCAGCTTGAGAACAGCCTCCTACAATGAGCAGTTCTTC. This gives the protein CASSLRTASYNEQFF.

The genes are TRBV7-8 and TRBJ1-4, with 9 bases that match TRBD1. Germline CDR1 and CDR2: SGHVS and FQNEAQ. This CDR3 region has 17 residues. V shed 1 base and J 6 bases; nucleotides not matched to a gene: 9. The CDR3, as DNA: TGTGCCAGCAGCTTAGACGAGACAGGGGGGAACTATGAAAAACTGTTTTTT. This codes for CASSLDETGGNYEKLFF.

In this sample, this clone turned up a few times. This chain uses TRBV6-5 with TRBJ1-1; 9 bases match TRBD1. CDR3 length: 15 amino acids. V gave up 2 bases and J gave up 5 bases; unmatched junction bases: 6. The germline V gene encodes CDR1 MNHEY and CDR2 SVGAGI. CDR3 sequence reads: CASSYPGQGGTEAFF. The CDR3 region has the DNA TGTGCCAGCAGTTACCCGGGACAGGGCGGGACTGAAGCTTTCTTT.

The chain recombines TRBV30 with TRBJ2-7; D perhaps matches TRBD1 (6 bases). This CDR3 contains 12 residues. Germline V gives CDR1 GTSNPN, CDR2 SVGIG (reference sequence). Trimming stripped 7 bases from V and 5 bases from J, with 15 bases between. DNA of the CDR3: TGTGCCTCAGCCGGGACAAGAGACGAGCAGTACTTC. It translates to CASAGTRDEQYF.

This clone was recorded only once. The chain joins TRBV7-8 to TRBJ2-5; TRBD1 might be the D (6 bases). V was pared by 5 bases and J by 5 bases, with 15 bases between. Germline V CDR1 and CDR2: SGHVS, FQNEAQ. CDR3 size: 14 residues. CDR3 nucleotides: TGTGCCAGCAGCCAAGGGACATCCGGGGAGACCCAGTACTTC. Its translation is CASSQGTSGETQYF.

This chain connects TRBV7-9 to TRBJ2-6; TRBD1 matches at 7 bases. The ends lost 0 bases at V and 4 bases at J; junction bases unmatched: 6. Per the germline V gene, CDR1 is SEHNR and CDR2 is FQNEAQ (reference sequence). The CDR3 spans 17 residues. The CDR3 DNA follows: TGTGCCAGCAGCTTAGCGGTGACAGGGCCAGGGGCCAACGTCCTGACTTTC. It translates to CASSLAVTGPGANVLTF.

The chain uses TRBV7-2 and TRBJ2-7; 7 positions agree with TRBD2. The CDR3 totals 16 residues. Germline V gene lookup returns CDR1 SGHTA and CDR2 FQGNSA. With 0 bases clipped from V and 1 base from J, the junction kept 6 bases outside the gene matches. The CDR3 is CASSLAPGGVSYEQYF. The DNA of the CDR3 is TGTGCCAGCAGCTTAGCGCCGGGGGGTGTATCCTACGAGCAGTACTTC. Full variable domain (remainder filled in from reference TRBV7-2 and TRBJ2-7): GAGVSQSPSNKVTEKGKDVELRCDPISGHTALYWYRQSLGQGLEFLIYFQGNSAPDKSGLPSDRFSAERTGGSVSTLTIQRTQQEDSAVYLCASSLAPGGVSYEQYFGPGTRLTVT.

This clone was observed a few times. This chain connects TRBV6-6 to TRBJ2-1; 9 positions agree with TRBD1. The CDR3 runs to 15 residues. With 5 bases clipped from V and 7 bases from J, the junction kept 9 bases outside the gene matches. Germline assignment: CDR1 MNHNY and CDR2 SVGAGI (reference sequence). CDR3 sequence: CASSLQGARVNEQFF. DNA for the CDR3: TGTGCCAGCAGTCTACAGGGGGCGAGGGTAAATGAGCAGTTCTTC.

This clone was detected a few times. The genes are TRBV2 and TRBJ2-1, with a weak D call TRBD2 (6 bases). V was shortened by 1 base and J by 0 bases, with 22 bases between the two germline ends. Germline loops: CDR1 SNHLY, CDR2 FYNNEI. This CDR3 has 20 amino acids. The CDR3 DNA is TGTGCCAGCAGTGAAGGGGGCGGACTTATACCCGGGAGCTCCTACAATGAGCAGTTCTTC. Amino acid sequence: CASSEGGGLIPGSSYNEQFF.

The V gene is TRBV2, the J gene TRBJ2-3; D gene unclear. The CDR3 spans 14 residues. Trimming removed 6 bases from V and 4 bases from J, with 14 bases in between. The V gene's germline CDR1 is SNHLY and CDR2 FYNNEI. The CDR3 spells CASRFFLRADTQYF. DNA of the CDR3: TGTGCCAGCAGATTCTTCCTACGCGCAGATACGCAGTATTTT.

The J gene is TRBJ1-5, the V gene TRBV27; the match to TRBD1 covers 7 bases. The CDR3 is 14 residues long. Looked up from germline, CDR1 is MNHEY and CDR2 is SMNVEV (reference sequence). The CDR3: CASRTGDSNQPQHF. CDR3 sequence (DNA): TGTGCAAGCCGGACAGGTGATAGCAATCAGCCCCAGCATTTT.

This clone has only one observation. This chain links TRBV10-3 with TRBJ2-7; the match to TRBD2 covers 7 bases. The CDR3 is made up of 14 amino acids. Germline-derived CDR1 and CDR2 are ENHRY and SYGVKD. J was trimmed by 1 base and V by 6 bases; bases with no gene match: 6. The CDR3 is CAIRGGDLSYEQYF. DNA for the CDR3: TGTGCCATCAGGGGGGGGGACTTATCCTACGAGCAGTACTTC.